One and the same sample provided the 19 T cell receptor beta chains below, sequenced in a study of blood T cell repertoires in COVID-19. TCRdb's table, derived via immunoSEQ multiplex PCR, lists solely in-frame clones and lacks some. The repertoire holds 200,000 to 300,000 clones, with approximately 91% as singletons. Sequencing was carried out using peripheral blood. The receptors originated from a person between 18 and 30 years old with COVID-19, enrolled during active disease.

This sequence joins TRBV9 and TRBJ1-5; no definite D call. V was pared by 1 base and J by 1 base, with 3 bases between. This CDR3 contains 13 residues. The germline gives CDR1 SGDLS, CDR2 YYNGEE. CDR3 loop: CASSVLSNQPQHF. DNA for the CDR3: TGTGCCAGCAGCGTATTAAGCAATCAGCCCCAGCATTTT.

The rearrangement uses TRBV12-3 or TRBV12-4 and TRBJ1-2, with no clear D. V was clipped by 6 bases and J by 0 bases, with 5 bases between them. This CDR3 spans 12 amino acids. The CDR3 loop is CASSQTNYGYTF. The CDR3 DNA reads as TGTGCCAGCAGCCAGACTAACTATGGCTACACCTTC.

The V and J genes are TRBV4-3 and TRBJ1-2; 7 nucleotides match TRBD1. The germline gives CDR1 LGHNA, CDR2 YSLEER. With 1 base clipped from V and 8 bases from J, the junction kept 7 bases outside the gene matches. The CDR3 has 14 amino acids. The CDR3 region has the DNA TGCGCCAGCAGCCAAGCAGGGGGTAGCGAAGGCTACACCTTC. Its translation: CASSQAGGSEGYTF.

CDR3 region: CAWSDGTSGSSEQYF. As DNA, the CDR3 is TGTGCCTGGAGTGACGGGACTAGCGGGAGTAGCGAGCAGTACTTC. The chain couples TRBV30 to TRBJ2-7; 14 bases match TRBD2. The CDR3 has 15 amino acids. V was clipped by 1 base and J by 6 bases; unmatched bases: 5. Germline loops: CDR1 GTSNPN, CDR2 SVGIG (reference sequence). The variable domain in full, completed from reference TRBV30 and TRBJ2-7, reads SQTIHQWPATLVQPVGSPLSLECTVEGTSNPNLYWYRQAAGRGLQLLFYSVGIGQISSEVPQNLSASRPQDRQFILSSKKLLLSDSGFYLCAWSDGTSGSSEQYFGPGTRLTVT.

With regard to this clone: The sample holds other DNA sequences that translate to the same CDR3. This chain links TRBV5-1 with TRBJ2-3, with 7 nucleotides matching TRBD2. The V segment lost 0 bases and the J segment 0 bases; nucleotides outside the gene matches: 4. Germline V lookup: CDR1 SGHRS, CDR2 YFSETQ. This CDR3 region has 16 residues. The CDR3 protein is CASSLEPSGSTDTQYF. The CDR3 nucleotides read TGCGCCAGCAGCTTGGAGCCTAGCGGAAGCACAGATACGCAGTATTTT.

With respect to this clone: Other DNA sequences in this specimen translate into the identical CDR3. The CDR3: CASSLGQGGTEAFF. The CDR3 DNA reads TGTGCCAGCAGCTTGGGACAGGGTGGCACTGAAGCTTTCTTT. The V and J genes are TRBV9 and TRBJ1-1; TRBD1 aligns across 9 bases. V trimming: 4 bases; J trimming: 4 bases; junction bases outside the gene matches: 5. Germline V gene data show CDR1 as SGDLS and CDR2 as YYNGEE. This CDR3 comprises 14 residues.

V is TRBV6-5 and J is TRBJ1-2; D is perhaps TRBD1 (6 bases). There are 13 residues in the CDR3. Germline CDR1 MNHEY, CDR2 SVGAGI. V lost 6 bases and J lost 2, with 10 bases in between. This CDR3 reads CASRPQGNYGYTF. The DNA for the CDR3 is TGTGCCAGCAGGCCCCAGGGGAACTATGGCTACACCTTC.

The V and J genes are TRBV27 and TRBJ2-7; D might be TRBD1 (5 bases). V was trimmed by 4 bases and J by 5 bases, leaving 12 bases between them. Germline CDR1 reads MNHEY; CDR2 reads SMNVEV (reference sequence). This CDR3 comprises 13 residues. CDR3 protein: CASSSPRGHEQYF. Here the CDR3 DNA reads TGTGCCAGCAGTTCCCCAAGGGGTCACGAGCAGTACTTC.

The chain uses TRBV30 and TRBJ1-6; D unclear. Deletions cut 0 bases from V and 3 bases from J, with 6 bases between. Germline lookup yields CDR1 GTSNPN and CDR2 SVGIG (reference sequence). This CDR3 is built from 14 residues. The CDR3 is CAWSVVSYNSPLHF. CDR3 coding DNA: TGTGCCTGGAGTGTAGTCAGCTATAATTCACCCCTCCACTTT.

The chain couples TRBV5-1 to TRBJ2-1; 9 nucleotides match TRBD2. The CDR3 sequence is 16 residues long. With V trimmed by 1 base and J by 5 bases, 7 bases remained unmatched. Germline lookup yields CDR1 SGHRS and CDR2 YFSETQ. CDR3 sequence reads: CASSLFGTSRDNEQFF. In DNA form, the CDR3 reads TGCGCCAGCAGCTTGTTCGGGACTAGCAGAGACAATGAGCAGTTCTTC.

The chain recombines TRBV28 with TRBJ1-6; TRBD1 aligns across 7 bases. CDR3 length: 15 residues. V lost 5 bases and J lost 7; bases outside the gene matches: 8. CDR1 and CDR2 from the germline V gene are MDHEN and SYDVKM. The CDR3 protein is CASSRLDRDNSPLHF. Written as DNA, the CDR3 is TGTGCCAGCAGTCGTCTCGACAGGGACAATTCACCCCTCCACTTT. The full variable domain, rest sourced from reference TRBV28 and TRBJ1-6, is DVKVTQSSRYLVKRTGEKVFLECVQDMDHENMFWYRQDPGLGLRLIYFSYDVKMKEKGDIPEGYSVSREKKERFSLILESASTNQTSMYLCASSRLDRDNSPLHFGNGTRLTVT.

The chain recombines TRBV24-1 with TRBJ1-1, with a weak D call TRBD1 (5 bases). CDR1 is KGHDR, CDR2 SFDVKD, per germline. The CDR3 is 13 amino acids. V was pared by 3 bases and J by 10 bases, with 14 bases between. CDR3 region: CATSDERGTRAFF. The CDR3 DNA sequence: TGTGCCACCAGTGATGAACGGGGGACGAGAGCTTTCTTT.

The V call is TRBV7-2, the J call TRBJ2-6; 8 positions match TRBD2. The CDR3 spans 16 residues. Germline loops: CDR1 SGHTA, CDR2 FQGNSA. J was trimmed by 2 bases and V by 5 bases; bases with no gene match: 5. The DNA for the CDR3 is TGTGCCAGCAGCCCATTGGGACTAGCTGGGGCCAACGTCCTGACTTTC. Translated, it gives CASSPLGLAGANVLTF.

The chain couples TRBV5-5 to TRBJ2-7; D gene uncertain. CDR1 is SGHKS, CDR2 YYEKEE, per germline (reference sequence). V lost 5 bases and J 4 bases, leaving 16 bases between the germline ends. The length of the CDR3 is 14 residues. The chain's CDR3 is CASSRQTTVYEQYF. As DNA, the CDR3 is TGTGCCAGCAGTCGCCAGACGACTGTATACGAGCAGTACTTC. Using reference TRBV5-5 and TRBJ2-7 for the parts outside the CDR3, the full variable domain is DAGVTQSPTHLIKTRGQQVTLRCSPISGHKSVSWYQQVLGQGPQFIFQYYEKEERGRGNFPDRFSARQFPNYSSELNVNALLLGDSALYLCASSRQTTVYEQYFGPGTRLTVT.

The CDR3 loop is CASSTTGGDGNTIYF. CDR3 DNA sequence: TGTGCCAGCAGCACGACGGGGGGCGATGGAAACACCATATATTTT. The V gene is TRBV9, the J gene TRBJ1-3; a weak D match, TRBD1 (6 bases). Trimming cost V 4 bases and J 3 bases, with 14 bases left between them. CDR3 length: 15 amino acids. Germline CDR1 reads SGDLS; CDR2 reads YYNGEE.

The rearrangement uses TRBV5-8 and TRBJ2-7, with TRBD2 matching over 8 bases. J gave up 0 bases and V 4 bases, and 18 bases lay outside the gene matches. The CDR3 is 19 residues long. CDR1 and CDR2 (germline): SGHTS, YDEGEE. The CDR3 sequence: CASSGGGGRAGPTSYEQYF. The CDR3 nucleotides are TGTGCCAGCAGCGGCGGCGGGGGGCGGGCGGGACCCACCTCCTACGAGCAGTACTTC.

The rearrangement joins TRBV6-2 or TRBV6-3 to TRBJ1-1; D is unclear. V was pared by 5 bases and J by 10 bases, with 20 bases between. This CDR3 spans 14 amino acids. In germline, CDR1 is MNHEY, CDR2 SVGEGT. The CDR3 DNA is TGTGCCAGCAGTAAAAGGATGTTCAGGTTCCCAGCTTTCTTT. It specifies CASSKRMFRFPAFF.

The chain carries TRBV19 and TRBJ2-6; no clear D gene. The CDR3 contains 14 residues. The V and J ends lost 8 bases and 2 bases respectively, with 10 bases between them. Per the germline V gene, CDR1 is LNHDA and CDR2 is SQIVND (reference sequence). The DNA for the CDR3 is TGTGCCAGTCAAAGCCGGGCTGGGGCCAACGTCCTGACTTTC. Encoded protein: CASQSRAGANVLTF.

The V and J genes are TRBV5-5 and TRBJ2-7; 9 nucleotides agree with TRBD1. The CDR3 spans 15 residues. The V gene's germline CDR1 is SGHKS and CDR2 YYEKEE (reference sequence). Losses at the gene ends were 3 bases for V and 1 base for J; bases not matched to a gene: 5. CDR3 nucleotides: TGTGCCAGCAGCTCATGGACAGGGGAGTCCTACGAGCAGTACTTC. Translated: CASSSWTGESYEQYF.